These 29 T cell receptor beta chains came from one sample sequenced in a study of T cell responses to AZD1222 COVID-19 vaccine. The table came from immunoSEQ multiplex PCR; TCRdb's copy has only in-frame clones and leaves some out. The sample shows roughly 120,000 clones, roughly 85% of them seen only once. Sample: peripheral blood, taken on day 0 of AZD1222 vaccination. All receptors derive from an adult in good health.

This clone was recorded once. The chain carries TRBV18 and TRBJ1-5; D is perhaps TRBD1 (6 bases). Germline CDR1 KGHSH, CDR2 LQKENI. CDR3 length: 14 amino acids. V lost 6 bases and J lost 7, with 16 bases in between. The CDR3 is CASSLRQEQQPQHF. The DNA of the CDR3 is TGTGCCAGCTCTCTCAGACAGGAACAGCAGCCCCAGCATTTT.

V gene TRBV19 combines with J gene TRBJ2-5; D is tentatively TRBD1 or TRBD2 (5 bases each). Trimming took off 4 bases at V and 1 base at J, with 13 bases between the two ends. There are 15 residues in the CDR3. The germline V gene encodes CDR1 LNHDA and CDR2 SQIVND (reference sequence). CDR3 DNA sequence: TGTGCCAGTAGTACGGGGCGGAAACTCCAAGAGACCCAGTACTTC. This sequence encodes CASSTGRKLQETQYF.

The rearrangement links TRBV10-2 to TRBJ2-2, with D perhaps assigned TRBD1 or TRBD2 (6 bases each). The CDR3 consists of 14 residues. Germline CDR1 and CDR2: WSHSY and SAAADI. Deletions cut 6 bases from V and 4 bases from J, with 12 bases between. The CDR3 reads CASRTSRGTGELFF. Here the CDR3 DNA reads TGCGCCAGCAGAACTAGCAGGGGCACCGGGGAGCTGTTTTTT.

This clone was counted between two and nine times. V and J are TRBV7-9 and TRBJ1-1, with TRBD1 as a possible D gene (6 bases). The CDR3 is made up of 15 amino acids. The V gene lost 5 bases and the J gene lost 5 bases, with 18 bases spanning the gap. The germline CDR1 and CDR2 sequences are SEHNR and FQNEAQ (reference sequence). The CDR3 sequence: CASSRITGGITEAFF. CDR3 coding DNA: TGTGCCAGCAGCCGTATAACGGGGGGCATAACTGAAGCTTTCTTT. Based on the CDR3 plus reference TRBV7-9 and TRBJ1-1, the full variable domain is DTGVSQNPRHKITKRGQNVTFRCDPISEHNRLYWYRQTLGQGPEFLTYFQNEAQLEKSRLLSDRFSAERPKGSFSTLEIQRTEQGDSAMYLCASSRITGGITEAFFGQGTRLTVV.

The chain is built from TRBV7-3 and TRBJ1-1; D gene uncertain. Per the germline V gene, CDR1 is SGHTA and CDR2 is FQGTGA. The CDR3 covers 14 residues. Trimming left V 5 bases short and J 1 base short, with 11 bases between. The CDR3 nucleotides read TGTGCCAGCAGCATGTCGACCCCGAACACTGAAGCTTTCTTT. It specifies CASSMSTPNTEAFF.

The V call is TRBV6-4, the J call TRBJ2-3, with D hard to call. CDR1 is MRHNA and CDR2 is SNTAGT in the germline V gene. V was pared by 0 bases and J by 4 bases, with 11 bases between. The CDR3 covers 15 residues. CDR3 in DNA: TGTGCCAGCAGTGACTCGAGGTACAACCCAGATACGCAGTATTTT. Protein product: CASSDSRYNPDTQYF.

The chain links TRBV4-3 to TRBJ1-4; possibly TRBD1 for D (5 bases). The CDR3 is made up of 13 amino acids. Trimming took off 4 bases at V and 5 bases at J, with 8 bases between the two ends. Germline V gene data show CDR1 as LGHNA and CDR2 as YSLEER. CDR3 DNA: TGCGCCAGCAGCCGGGACCTCAATGAAAAACTGTTTTTT. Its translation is CASSRDLNEKLFF.

The CDR3 bases are TGTGCCAGCAGCTTGGGGGGGGGAATCAGCACAGATACGCAGTATTTT. Residues: CASSLGGGISTDTQYF. V gene TRBV5-4 combines with J gene TRBJ2-3; 7 nucleotides match TRBD2. V gave up 0 bases and J gave up 0 bases; unmatched junction bases: 4. The CDR3 extends over 16 amino acids. Germline-derived CDR1 and CDR2 are SGHNT and YYREEE (reference sequence).

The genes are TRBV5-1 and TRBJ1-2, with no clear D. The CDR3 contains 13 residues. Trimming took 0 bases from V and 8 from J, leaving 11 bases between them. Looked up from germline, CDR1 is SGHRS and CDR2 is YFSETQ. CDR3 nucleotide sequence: TGCGCCAGCAGCTTGGGGGTCTTGGAGGGCTACACCTTC. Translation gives CASSLGVLEGYTF.

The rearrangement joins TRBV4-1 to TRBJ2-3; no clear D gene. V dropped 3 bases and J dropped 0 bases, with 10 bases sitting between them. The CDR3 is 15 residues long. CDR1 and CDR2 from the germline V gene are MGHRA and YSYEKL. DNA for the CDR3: TGCGCCAGCAGCCATCGGACGGTTAGCACAGATACGCAGTATTTT. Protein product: CASSHRTVSTDTQYF.

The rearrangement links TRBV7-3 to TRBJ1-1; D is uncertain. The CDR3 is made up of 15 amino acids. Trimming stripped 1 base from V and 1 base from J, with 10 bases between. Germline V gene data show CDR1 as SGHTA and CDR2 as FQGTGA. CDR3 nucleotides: TGTGCCAGCAGCTTAAATACAGCCCCGAACACTGAAGCTTTCTTT. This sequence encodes CASSLNTAPNTEAFF.

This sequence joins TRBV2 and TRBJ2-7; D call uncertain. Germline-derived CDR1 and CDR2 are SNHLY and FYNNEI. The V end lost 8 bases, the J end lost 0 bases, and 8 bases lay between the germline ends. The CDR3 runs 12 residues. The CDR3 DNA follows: TGTGCCAGCGAAGGCAGCTCCTACGAGCAGTACTTC. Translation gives CASEGSSYEQYF.

The CDR3 DNA follows: TGTGCCAGCAGTGAAACGTACTACAGGGTAGGCATTCAGTACTTC. Translating it yields CASSETYYRVGIQYF. The gene calls are TRBV6-1 and TRBJ2-4, with D possibly matching TRBD1 (6 bases). The CDR3 contains 15 residues. The V and J ends lost 2 bases and 9 bases respectively, with 17 bases between them. Looked up from germline, CDR1 is MNHNS and CDR2 is SASEGT.

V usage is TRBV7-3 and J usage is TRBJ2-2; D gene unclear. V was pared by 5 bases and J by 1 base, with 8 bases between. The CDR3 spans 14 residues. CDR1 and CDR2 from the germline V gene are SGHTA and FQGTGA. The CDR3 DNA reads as TGTGCCAGCAGCCGAGGACGGAACACCGGGGAGCTGTTTTTT. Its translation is CASSRGRNTGELFF.

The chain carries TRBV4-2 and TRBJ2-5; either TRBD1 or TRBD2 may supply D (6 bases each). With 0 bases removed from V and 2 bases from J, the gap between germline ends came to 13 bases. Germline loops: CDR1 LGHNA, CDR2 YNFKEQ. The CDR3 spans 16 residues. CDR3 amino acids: CASSQDSSGAQETQYF. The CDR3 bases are TGTGCCAGCAGCCAAGATTCGTCGGGGGCGCAAGAGACCCAGTACTTC.

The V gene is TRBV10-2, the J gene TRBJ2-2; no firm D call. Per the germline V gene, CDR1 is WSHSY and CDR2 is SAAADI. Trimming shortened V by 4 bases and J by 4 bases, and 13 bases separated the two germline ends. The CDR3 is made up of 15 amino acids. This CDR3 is CASSVEISVTGELFF. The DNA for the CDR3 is TGCGCCAGCAGTGTTGAGATCTCGGTCACCGGGGAGCTGTTTTTT.

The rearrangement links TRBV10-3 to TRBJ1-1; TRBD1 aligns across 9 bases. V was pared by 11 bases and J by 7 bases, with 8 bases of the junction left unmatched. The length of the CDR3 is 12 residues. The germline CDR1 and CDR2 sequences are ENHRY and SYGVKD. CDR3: CAVFTGGIEAFF. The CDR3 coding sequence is TGTGCCGTCTTCACAGGGGGCATTGAAGCTTTCTTT.

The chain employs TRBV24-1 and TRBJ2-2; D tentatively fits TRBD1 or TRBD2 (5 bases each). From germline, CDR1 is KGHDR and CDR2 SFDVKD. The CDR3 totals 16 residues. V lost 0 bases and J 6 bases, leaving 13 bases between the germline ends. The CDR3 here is CATSDLGQGVPGELFF. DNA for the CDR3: TGTGCCACCAGTGATTTGGGCCAGGGAGTCCCCGGGGAGCTGTTTTTT.

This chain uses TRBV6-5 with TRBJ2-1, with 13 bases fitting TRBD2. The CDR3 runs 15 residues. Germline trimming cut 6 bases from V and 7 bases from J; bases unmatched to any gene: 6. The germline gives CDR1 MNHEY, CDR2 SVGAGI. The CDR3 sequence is CASRPGLAGTNEQFF. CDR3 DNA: TGTGCCAGCAGACCGGGACTAGCGGGAACGAATGAGCAGTTCTTC.

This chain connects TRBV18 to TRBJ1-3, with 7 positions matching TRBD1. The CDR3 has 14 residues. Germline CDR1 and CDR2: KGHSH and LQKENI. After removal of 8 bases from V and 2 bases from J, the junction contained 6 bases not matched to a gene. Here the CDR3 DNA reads TGTGCCAGCCACAGGGGAGCCGCTGGAAACACCATATATTTT. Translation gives CASHRGAAGNTIYF.

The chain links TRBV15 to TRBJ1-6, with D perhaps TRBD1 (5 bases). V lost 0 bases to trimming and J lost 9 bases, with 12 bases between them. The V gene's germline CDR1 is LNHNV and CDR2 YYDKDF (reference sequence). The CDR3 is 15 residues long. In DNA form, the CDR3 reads TGTGCCACCAGCAGAGATTCGACCGGGGGTTCACCCCTCCACTTT. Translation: CATSRDSTGGSPLHF.

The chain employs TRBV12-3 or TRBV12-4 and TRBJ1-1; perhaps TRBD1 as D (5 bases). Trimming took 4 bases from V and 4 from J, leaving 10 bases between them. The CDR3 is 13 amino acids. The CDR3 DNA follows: TGTGCCAGCAGTTCAGGGTTGGTCACTGAAGCTTTCTTT. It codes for CASSSGLVTEAFF.

For the CDR3, the DNA is TGTGCCAGCAGCGGGAGCTCGATCATTGGTACGCAGTATTTT. Protein sequence: CASSGSSIIGTQYF. The rearrangement joins TRBV3-1 (or the pseudogene TRBV3-2) to TRBJ2-3, with D perhaps matching TRBD2 (5 bases). Germline V gene lookup returns CDR1 LGHDT and CDR2 YNNKEL (reference sequence). The CDR3 sequence is 14 residues long. V dropped 5 bases and J dropped 8 bases, with 17 bases sitting between them.

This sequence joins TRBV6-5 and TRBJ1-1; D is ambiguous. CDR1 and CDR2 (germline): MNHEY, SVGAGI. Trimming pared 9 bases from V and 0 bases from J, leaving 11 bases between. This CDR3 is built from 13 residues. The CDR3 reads CASNSNLNTEAFF. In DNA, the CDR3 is TGTGCCAGTAACAGCAATCTGAACACTGAAGCTTTCTTT.

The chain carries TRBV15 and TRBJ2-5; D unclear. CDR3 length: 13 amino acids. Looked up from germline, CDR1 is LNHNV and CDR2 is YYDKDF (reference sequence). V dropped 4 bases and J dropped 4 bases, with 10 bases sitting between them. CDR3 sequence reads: CATSIDPGETQYF. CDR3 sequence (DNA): TGTGCCACCAGCATTGATCCAGGAGAGACCCAGTACTTC.

CDR3 bases: TGTGCCAGCAGTACGCGGGTGGGAGAGACCCAGTACTTC. The encoded protein is CASSTRVGETQYF. The chain joins TRBV12-3 or TRBV12-4 to TRBJ2-5; tentative D call: TRBD2 (5 bases). The CDR3 has 13 residues. V lost 5 bases, J lost 4 bases, and 11 bases lay in between.

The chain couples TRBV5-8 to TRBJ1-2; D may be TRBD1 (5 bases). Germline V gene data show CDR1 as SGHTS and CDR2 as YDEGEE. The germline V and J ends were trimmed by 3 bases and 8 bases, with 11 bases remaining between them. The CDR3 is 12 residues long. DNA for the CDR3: TGTGCCAGCAGCTCAGGGCTAGAGGGCTACACCTTC. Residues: CASSSGLEGYTF.

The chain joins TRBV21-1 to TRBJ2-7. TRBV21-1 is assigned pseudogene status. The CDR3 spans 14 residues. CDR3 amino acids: CASSNLGGSYEQYF. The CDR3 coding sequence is TGTGCCAGCAGCAACCTTGGGGGCTCCTACGAGCAGTACTTC.

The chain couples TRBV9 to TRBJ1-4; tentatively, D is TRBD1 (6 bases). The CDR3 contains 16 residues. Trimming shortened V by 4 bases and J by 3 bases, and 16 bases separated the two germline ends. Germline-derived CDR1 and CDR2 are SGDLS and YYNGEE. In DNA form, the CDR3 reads TGTGCCAGCAGCCAGGAGGGGGGCGCATCTAATGAAAAACTGTTTTTT. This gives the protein CASSQEGGASNEKLFF.